This TCR beta chain was found in a study of cytomegalovirus exposure and HLA in healthy donors. The CDR3 length is 15 residues. CDR1 and CDR2 (germline): MNHNY, SVGAGI (reference sequence). PCR employed 60 Vbeta and 13 Jbeta primers. Using immunoSEQ multiplex PCR, the repertoire was profiled, and TCRdb retains in-frame clones only, with some absent. The table records fewer than 250,000 clones, less than 85% of them present only once. The receptor was isolated from a man aged 25-45 years in good health and CMV-seropositive. Material for sequencing was PBMCs. V usage is TRBV6-6 and J usage is TRBJ2-5; the match to TRBD1 covers 7 bases. The J call may be mistaken, given a closer DNA end match to TRBJ2-7. CDR3 nucleotide sequence: TGTGCCAGCAGCCCCCGACAGGGCGCGGCCTACGAGCAGTACTTC. The encoded protein is CASSPRQGAAYEQYF.